This T cell receptor beta chain stems from a study of lymphopenia after photon versus proton radiotherapy. General study points: Post-nadir diversity loss with photons came from oligoclonal expansion, particularly CD8+ Temra cells.

The protocol was immunoSEQ multiplex PCR, while the TCRdb copy is restricted to in-frame clones and leaves out a portion. Altogether around 27,000 clones are present, 90% being singletons, with the ten largest covering around 0.82%. This clone appeared a single time. The antigen remains unidentified. The sequence derives from a woman in her 50s with cholangiocarcinoma. The sequencing here drew on peripheral blood, taken from a patient treated with photon-based radiotherapy.

CDR3 residues: CAWSPLTGAGNTIYF. In DNA form, the CDR3 reads TGTGCCTGGAGTCCGCTGACAGGCGCTGGAAACACCATATATTTT. The rearrangement uses TRBV30 and TRBJ1-3; D might be TRBD1 (6 bases). Germline V gene sequence: CDR1 GTSNPN, CDR2 SVGIG (reference sequence). CDR3 length: 15 amino acids. Trimming shortened V by 2 bases and J by 2 bases, and 13 bases separated the two germline ends.